This is a list of T cell receptor beta chains from one sample in a study of long-term antiretroviral therapy in people with HIV. Clones were sequenced by immunoSEQ multiplex PCR, and TCRdb holds only the in-frame ones, with some missing. The sample has over 30,000 clones; more than 65% are singletons. The sample here was unsorted PBMCs, taken 0.6 years after starting antiretroviral therapy. All receptors derive from a man between 18 and 35 years old with HIV. Both conserved end residues are trimmed from each CDR3. Clone size is given for some rows only: seen once, a few or many times, or a class if the clone is expanded.

CDR3 protein | V gene | clone size | J gene
ASSSPGSLLDTIY | TRBV28 | NA | TRBJ1-3
AIMGESYEQY | TRBV10-3 | NA | TRBJ2-7
ASSAQGSYNEQF | TRBV6-1 | NA | TRBJ2-1
ASSPGTRVEQY | TRBV14 | NA | TRBJ2-7
ASSVGTDVRNQPQH | TRBV9 | NA | TRBJ1-5
ASSLMSLNTGELF | TRBV7-2 | few | TRBJ2-2
SVNPSGSNEQY | TRBV29-1 | NA | TRBJ2-7
ASSPATGSITEAF | TRBV28 | NA | TRBJ1-1
ASSPGQGGGPQH | TRBV7-2 | NA | TRBJ1-5
ASSNYGYT | TRBV28 | few | TRBJ1-2
ASSSGTSSDTQY | TRBV5-1 | NA | TRBJ2-3
ASSLGQGYNEKLF | TRBV5-1 | once | TRBJ1-4
ASSPSSSLAAYGEQF | TRBV5-4 | NA | TRBJ2-1
ASRTGLAGLYNEQF | TRBV28 | NA | TRBJ2-1
ASSQKAGHYEQY | TRBV23-1 | NA | TRBJ2-7
ASSEARGLNGGYT | TRBV6-1 | once | TRBJ1-2
ASSLDGRSSSNEQF | TRBV5-4 | NA | TRBJ2-1
ASSVGPNNGETQY | TRBV9 | NA | TRBJ2-5
ASSLAGSTRGSYNEQF | TRBV7-2 | once | TRBJ2-1
ASSFALAADTQY | TRBV7-2 | NA | TRBJ2-3
ASSAGTGGAVKDGYT | TRBV5-4 | few | TRBJ1-2
AWRRVLNTEAF | TRBV30 | NA | TRBJ1-1
ASSVVAAGGPQDTQY | TRBV9 | NA | TRBJ2-3
ASSIGRADTQY | TRBV19 | NA | TRBJ2-3
ASQVEGQGNQPQH | TRBV2 | once | TRBJ1-5
ASSQDLGTVGAYEQY | TRBV4-1 | NA | TRBJ2-7
ASSLDLSAVSYEQY | TRBV7-9 | NA | TRBJ2-7
ASSTGEGTEAF | TRBV19 | NA | TRBJ1-1
ASRFRGGVGNTEAF | TRBV7-2 | once | TRBJ1-1
ASSPITRPSTDTQY | TRBV4-2 | NA | TRBJ2-3
AVRLAGGKETQY | TRBV6-6 | NA | TRBJ2-5
ASSHGDTASGANVLT | TRBV4-3 | once | TRBJ2-6
ASSRTGTSGNANTGELF | TRBV5-1 | once | TRBJ2-2
ASSLGVAKNIQY | TRBV11-2 | NA | TRBJ2-4
ASSERANEQY | TRBV6-1 | NA | TRBJ2-7
ASSSQSGNTIY | TRBV7-8 | NA | TRBJ1-3
ASTLGLALQETQY | TRBV7-2 | NA | TRBJ2-5